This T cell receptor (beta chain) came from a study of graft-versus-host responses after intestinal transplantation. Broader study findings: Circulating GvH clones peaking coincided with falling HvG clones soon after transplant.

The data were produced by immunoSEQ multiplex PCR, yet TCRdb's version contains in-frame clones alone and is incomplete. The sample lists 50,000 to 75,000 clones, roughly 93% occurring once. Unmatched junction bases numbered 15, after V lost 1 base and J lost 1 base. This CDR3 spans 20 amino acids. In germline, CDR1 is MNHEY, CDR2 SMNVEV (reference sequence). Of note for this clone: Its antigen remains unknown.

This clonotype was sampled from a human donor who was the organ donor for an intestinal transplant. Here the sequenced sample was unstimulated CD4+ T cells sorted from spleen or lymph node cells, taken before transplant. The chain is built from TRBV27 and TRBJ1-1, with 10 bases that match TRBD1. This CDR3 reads CASSLYREYRTGGQNTEAFF. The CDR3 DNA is TGTGCCAGCAGTTTATATCGGGAGTACCGGACAGGGGGGCAGAACACTGAAGCTTTCTTT.